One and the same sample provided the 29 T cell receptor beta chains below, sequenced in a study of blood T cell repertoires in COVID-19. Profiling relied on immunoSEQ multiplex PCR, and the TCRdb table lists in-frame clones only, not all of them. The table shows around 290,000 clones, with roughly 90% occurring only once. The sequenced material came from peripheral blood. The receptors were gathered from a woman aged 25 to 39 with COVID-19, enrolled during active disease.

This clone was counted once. The chain's CDR3 is CATGLALEDTQYF. CDR3 DNA: TGTGCCACCGGACTAGCCCTTGAGGATACGCAGTATTTT. The genes are TRBV10-3 and TRBJ2-3, with TRBD2 identical over 8 bases. The CDR3 extends over 13 amino acids. Germline lookup yields CDR1 ENHRY and CDR2 SYGVKD. Trimming at V came to 10 bases and at J to 6 bases, leaving 9 bases not matched to a gene.

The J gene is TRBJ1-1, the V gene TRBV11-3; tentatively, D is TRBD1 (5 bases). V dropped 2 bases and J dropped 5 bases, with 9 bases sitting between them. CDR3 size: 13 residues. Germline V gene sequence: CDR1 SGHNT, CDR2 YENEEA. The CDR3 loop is CASSLQGRTEAFF. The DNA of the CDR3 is TGTGCCAGCAGCTTACAGGGTAGAACTGAAGCTTTCTTT. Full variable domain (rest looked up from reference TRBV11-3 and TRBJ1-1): EAGVVQSPRYKIIEKKQPVAFWCNPISGHNTLYWYLQNLGQGPELLIRYENEEAVDDSQLPKDRFSAERLKGVDSTLKIQPAELGDSAVYLCASSLQGRTEAFFGQGTRLTVV.

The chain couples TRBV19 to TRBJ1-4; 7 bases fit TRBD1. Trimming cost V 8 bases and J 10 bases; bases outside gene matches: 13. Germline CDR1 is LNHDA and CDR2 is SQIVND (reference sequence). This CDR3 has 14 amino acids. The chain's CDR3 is CASGRRGPDGKLFF. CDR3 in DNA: TGTGCCAGTGGAAGGAGGGGGCCAGATGGAAAACTGTTTTTT.

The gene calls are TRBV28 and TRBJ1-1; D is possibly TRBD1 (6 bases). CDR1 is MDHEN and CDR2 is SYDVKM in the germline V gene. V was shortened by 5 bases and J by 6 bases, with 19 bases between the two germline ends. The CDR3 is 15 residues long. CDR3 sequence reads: CASSVHRVGDPEAFF. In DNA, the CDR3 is TGTGCCAGCAGTGTACACAGGGTGGGGGATCCTGAAGCTTTCTTT.

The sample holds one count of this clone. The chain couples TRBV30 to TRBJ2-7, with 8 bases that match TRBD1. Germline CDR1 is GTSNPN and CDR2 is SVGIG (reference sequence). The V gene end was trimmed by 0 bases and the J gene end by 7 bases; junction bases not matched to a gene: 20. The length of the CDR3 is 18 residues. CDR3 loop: CAWSVMGSDRVYLREQYF. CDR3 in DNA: TGTGCCTGGAGTGTTATGGGTTCGGACAGGGTCTATCTGCGTGAGCAGTACTTC.

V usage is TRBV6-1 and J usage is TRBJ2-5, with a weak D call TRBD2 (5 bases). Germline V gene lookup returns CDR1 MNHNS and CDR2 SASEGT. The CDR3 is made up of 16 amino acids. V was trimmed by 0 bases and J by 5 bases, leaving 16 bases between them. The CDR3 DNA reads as TGTGCCAGCAGTGAAGCGATCTATGAGGGCGGGGAGACCCAGTACTTC. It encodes CASSEAIYEGGETQYF.

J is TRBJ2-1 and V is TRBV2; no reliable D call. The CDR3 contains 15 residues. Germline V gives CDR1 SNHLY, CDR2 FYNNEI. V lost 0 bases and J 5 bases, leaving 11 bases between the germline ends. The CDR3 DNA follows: TGTGCCAGCAGTGAAGCGGCATTCCCGAACAATGAGCAGTTCTTC. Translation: CASSEAAFPNNEQFF.

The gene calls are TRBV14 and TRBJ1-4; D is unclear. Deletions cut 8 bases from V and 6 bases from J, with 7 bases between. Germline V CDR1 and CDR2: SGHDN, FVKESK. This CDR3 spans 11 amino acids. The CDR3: CASRRDEKLFF. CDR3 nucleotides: TGTGCCAGCCGGCGGGATGAAAAACTGTTTTTT.

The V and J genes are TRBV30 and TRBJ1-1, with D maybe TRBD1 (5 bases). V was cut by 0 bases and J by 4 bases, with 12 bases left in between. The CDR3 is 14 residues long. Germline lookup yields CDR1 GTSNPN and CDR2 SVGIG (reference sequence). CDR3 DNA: TGTGCCTGGAGTGTCGGGGGGATAGGCACTGAAGCTTTCTTT. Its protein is CAWSVGGIGTEAFF.

The CDR3 protein is CASSSLGRRTEAFF. The CDR3 DNA reads as TGTGCCAGCAGCTCCTTAGGTCGGCGGACTGAAGCTTTCTTT. This chain uses TRBV7-9 with TRBJ1-1; no clear D gene. CDR1 SEHNR and CDR2 FQNEAQ come from the germline V gene (reference sequence). V lost 4 bases and J lost 5, with 14 bases in between. CDR3 length: 14 amino acids.

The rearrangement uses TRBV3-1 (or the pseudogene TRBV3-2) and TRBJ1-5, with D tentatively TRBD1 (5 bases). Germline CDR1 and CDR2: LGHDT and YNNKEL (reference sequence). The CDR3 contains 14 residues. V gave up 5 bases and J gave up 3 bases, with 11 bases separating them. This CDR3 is CASSYHRYNQPQHF. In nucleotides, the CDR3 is TGTGCCAGCAGCTATCACAGGTACAATCAGCCCCAGCATTTT.

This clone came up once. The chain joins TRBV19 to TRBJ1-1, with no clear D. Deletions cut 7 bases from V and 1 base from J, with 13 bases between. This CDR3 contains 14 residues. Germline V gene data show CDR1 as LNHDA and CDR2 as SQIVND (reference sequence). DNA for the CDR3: TGTGCCAGTACCATCCCGGGAGGGAACACTGAAGCTTTCTTT. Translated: CASTIPGGNTEAFF.

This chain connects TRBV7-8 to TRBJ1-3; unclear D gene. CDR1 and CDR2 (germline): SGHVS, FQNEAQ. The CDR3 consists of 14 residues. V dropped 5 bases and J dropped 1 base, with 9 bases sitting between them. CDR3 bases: TGTGCCAGCAGCCCCCGGGAGTCTGGAAACACCATATATTTT. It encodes CASSPRESGNTIYF.

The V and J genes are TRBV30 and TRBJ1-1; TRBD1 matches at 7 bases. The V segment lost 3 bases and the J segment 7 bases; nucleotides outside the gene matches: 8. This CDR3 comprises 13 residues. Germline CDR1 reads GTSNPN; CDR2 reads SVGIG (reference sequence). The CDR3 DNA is TGTGCCTGGAGGACAGGACAGGTTAATGAAGCTTTCTTT. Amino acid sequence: CAWRTGQVNEAFF.

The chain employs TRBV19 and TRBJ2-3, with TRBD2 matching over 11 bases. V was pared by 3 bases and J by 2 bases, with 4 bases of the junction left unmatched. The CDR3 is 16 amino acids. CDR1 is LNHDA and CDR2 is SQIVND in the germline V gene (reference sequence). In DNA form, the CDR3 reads TGTGCCAGTAGTATGGGACTAGCGGAGCACACAGATACGCAGTATTTT. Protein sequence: CASSMGLAEHTDTQYF.

CDR3 DNA: TGTGCCAGTAGTATAGTGGGACAGTTGAACACTGAAGCTTTCTTT. Translation gives CASSIVGQLNTEAFF. V gene TRBV19 combines with J gene TRBJ1-1, with 7 bases fitting TRBD1. This CDR3 has 15 residues. Per germline, CDR1 LNHDA and CDR2 SQIVND (reference sequence). V was pared by 1 base and J by 0 bases, with 2 bases of the junction left unmatched.

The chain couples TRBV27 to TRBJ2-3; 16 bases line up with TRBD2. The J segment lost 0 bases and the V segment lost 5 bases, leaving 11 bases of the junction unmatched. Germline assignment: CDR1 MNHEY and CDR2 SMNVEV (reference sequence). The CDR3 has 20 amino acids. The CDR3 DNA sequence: TGTGCCAGCAGTCCTAAAGCGGGGACTAGCGGGAGGGCCAGCACAGATACGCAGTATTTT. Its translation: CASSPKAGTSGRASTDTQYF.

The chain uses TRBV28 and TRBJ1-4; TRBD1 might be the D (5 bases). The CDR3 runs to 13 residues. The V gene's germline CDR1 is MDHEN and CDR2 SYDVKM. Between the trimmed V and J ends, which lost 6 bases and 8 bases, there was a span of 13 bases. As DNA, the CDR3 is TGTGCCAGCAGCCTCCCCCCAGGGGAAAAACTGTTTTTT. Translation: CASSLPPGEKLFF.

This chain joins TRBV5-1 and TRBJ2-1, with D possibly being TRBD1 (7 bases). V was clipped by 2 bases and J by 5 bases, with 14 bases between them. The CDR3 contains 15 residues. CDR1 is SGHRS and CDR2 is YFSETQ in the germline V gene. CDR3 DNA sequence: TGCGCCAGCAGCTTTCAGGGGGGAAGCAACAATGAGCAGTTCTTC. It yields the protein CASSFQGGSNNEQFF.

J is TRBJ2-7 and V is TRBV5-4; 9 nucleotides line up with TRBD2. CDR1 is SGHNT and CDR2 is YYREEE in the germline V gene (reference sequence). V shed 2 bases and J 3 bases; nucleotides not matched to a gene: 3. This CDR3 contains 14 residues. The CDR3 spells CASSFGSGSYEQYF. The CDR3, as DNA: TGTGCCAGCAGCTTTGGTAGCGGGAGCTACGAGCAGTACTTC.

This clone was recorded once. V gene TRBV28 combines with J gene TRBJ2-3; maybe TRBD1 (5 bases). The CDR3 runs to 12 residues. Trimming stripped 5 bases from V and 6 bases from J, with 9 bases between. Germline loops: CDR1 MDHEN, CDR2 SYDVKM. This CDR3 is CASSDSLDTQYF. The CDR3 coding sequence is TGTGCCAGCAGTGACAGTTTGGATACGCAGTATTTT.

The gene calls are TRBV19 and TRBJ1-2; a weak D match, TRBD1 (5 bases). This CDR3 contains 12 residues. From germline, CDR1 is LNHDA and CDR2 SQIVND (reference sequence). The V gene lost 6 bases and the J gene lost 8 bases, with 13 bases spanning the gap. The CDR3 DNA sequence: TGTGCCAGTAGCCGACAGTCCTTCGGCTACACCTTC. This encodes CASSRQSFGYTF. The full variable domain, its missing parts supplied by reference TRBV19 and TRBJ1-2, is DGGITQSPKYLFRKEGQNVTLSCEQNLNHDAMYWYRQDPGQGLRLIYYSQIVNDFQKGDIAEGYSVSREKKESFPLTVTSAQKNPTAFYLCASSRQSFGYTFGSGTRLTVV.

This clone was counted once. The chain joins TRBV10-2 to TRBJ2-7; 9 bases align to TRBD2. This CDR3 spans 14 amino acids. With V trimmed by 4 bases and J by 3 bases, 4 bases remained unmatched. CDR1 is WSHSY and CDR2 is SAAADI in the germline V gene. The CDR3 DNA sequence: TGCGCCAGCAGTGTGGCGGGAGGGCTCTACGAGCAGTACTTC. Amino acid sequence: CASSVAGGLYEQYF.

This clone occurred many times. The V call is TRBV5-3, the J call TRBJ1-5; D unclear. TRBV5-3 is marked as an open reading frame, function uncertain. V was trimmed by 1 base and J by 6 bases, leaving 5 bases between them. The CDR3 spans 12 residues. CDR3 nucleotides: TGTGCCAGAAGCTTGATCATTCAGCCCCAGCATTTT. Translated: CARSLIIQPQHF.

CDR3: CATVASYGYTF. Here the CDR3 DNA reads TGTGCCACAGTCGCTTCGTATGGCTACACCTTC. The J gene is TRBJ1-2, the V gene TRBV28; D is unresolved. V lost 10 bases and J lost 5, with 11 bases in between. This CDR3 has 11 residues. The V gene's germline CDR1 is MDHEN and CDR2 SYDVKM.

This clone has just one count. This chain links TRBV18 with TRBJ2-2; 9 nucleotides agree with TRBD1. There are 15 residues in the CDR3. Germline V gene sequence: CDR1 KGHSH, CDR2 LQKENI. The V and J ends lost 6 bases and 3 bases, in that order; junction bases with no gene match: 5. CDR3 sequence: CASSPGQGYTGELFF. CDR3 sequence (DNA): TGTGCCAGCTCCCCCGGACAGGGGTACACCGGGGAGCTGTTTTTT.

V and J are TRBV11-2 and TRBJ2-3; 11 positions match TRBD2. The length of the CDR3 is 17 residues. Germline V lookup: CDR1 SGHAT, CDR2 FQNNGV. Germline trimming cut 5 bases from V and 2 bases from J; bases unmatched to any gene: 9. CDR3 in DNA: TGTGCCAGCAGCCTTGGACTAGCGGGCCCCTACACAGATACGCAGTATTTT. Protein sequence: CASSLGLAGPYTDTQYF.

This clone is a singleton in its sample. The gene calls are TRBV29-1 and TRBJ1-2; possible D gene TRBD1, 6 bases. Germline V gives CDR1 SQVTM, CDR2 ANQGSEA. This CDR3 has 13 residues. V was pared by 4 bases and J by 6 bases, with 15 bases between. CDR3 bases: TGCAGCGTTGGGCAGGGGCTTATGCATGGCTACACCTTC. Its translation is CSVGQGLMHGYTF.

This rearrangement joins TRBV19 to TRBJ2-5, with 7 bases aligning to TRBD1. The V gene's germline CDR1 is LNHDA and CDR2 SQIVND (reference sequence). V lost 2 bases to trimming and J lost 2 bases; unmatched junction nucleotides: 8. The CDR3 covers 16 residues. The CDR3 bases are TGTGCCAGTAGTATATCCTCGACAGGGTATCAAGAGACCCAGTACTTC. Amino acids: CASSISSTGYQETQYF.